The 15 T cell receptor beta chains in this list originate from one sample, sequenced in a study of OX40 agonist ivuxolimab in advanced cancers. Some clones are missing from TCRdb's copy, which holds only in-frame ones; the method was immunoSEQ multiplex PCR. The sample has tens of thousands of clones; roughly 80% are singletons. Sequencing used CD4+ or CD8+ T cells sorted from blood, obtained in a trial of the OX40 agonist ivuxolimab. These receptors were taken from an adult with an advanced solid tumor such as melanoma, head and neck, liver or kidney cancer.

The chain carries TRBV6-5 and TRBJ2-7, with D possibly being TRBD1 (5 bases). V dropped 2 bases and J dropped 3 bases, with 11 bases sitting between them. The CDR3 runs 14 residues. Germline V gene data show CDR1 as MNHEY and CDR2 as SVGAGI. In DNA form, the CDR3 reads TGTGCCAGCAGTTACGCCTCGGACAACTACGAGCAGTACTTC. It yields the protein CASSYASDNYEQYF.

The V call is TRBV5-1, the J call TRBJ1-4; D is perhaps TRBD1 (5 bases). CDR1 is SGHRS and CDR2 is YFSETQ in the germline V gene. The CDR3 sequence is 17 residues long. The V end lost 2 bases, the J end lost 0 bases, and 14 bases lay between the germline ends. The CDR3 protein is CASSLSGTGATNEKLFF. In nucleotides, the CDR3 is TGCGCCAGCAGCTTAAGTGGGACGGGAGCAACTAATGAAAAACTGTTTTTT.

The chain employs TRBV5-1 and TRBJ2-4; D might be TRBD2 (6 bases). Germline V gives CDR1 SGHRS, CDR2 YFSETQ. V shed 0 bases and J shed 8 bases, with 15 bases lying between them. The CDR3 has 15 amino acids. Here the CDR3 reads CASSLAWAGEDIQYF. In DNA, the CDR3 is TGCGCCAGCAGCTTGGCCTGGGCTGGGGAGGACATTCAGTACTTC. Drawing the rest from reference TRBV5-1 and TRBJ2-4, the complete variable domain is KAGVTQTPRYLIKTRGQQVTLSCSPISGHRSVSWYQQTPGQGLQFLFEYFSETQRNKGNFPGRFSGRQFSNSRSEMNVSTLELGDSALYLCASSLAWAGEDIQYFGAGTRLSVL.

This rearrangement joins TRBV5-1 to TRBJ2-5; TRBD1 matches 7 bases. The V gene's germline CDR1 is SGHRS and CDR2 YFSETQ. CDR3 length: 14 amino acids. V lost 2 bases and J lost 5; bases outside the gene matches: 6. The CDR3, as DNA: TGCGCCAGCAGCTTCGTAGGGGGCAAGGAGACCCAGTACTTC. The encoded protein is CASSFVGGKETQYF.

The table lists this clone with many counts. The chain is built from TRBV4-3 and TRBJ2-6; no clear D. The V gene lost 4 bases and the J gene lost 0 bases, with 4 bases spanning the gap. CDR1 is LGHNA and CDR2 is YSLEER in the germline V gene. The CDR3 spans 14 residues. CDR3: CASSLGSGANVLTF. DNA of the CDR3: TGCGCCAGCAGCCTGGGCTCTGGGGCCAACGTCCTGACTTTC.

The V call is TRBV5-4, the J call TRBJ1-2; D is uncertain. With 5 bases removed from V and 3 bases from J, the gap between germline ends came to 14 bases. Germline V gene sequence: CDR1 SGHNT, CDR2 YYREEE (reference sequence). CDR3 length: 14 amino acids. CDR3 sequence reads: CASSQVGLDYGYTF. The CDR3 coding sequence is TGTGCCAGCAGTCAGGTTGGGTTGGACTATGGCTACACCTTC. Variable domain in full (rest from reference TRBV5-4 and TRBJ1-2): ETGVTQSPTHLIKTRGQQVTLRCSSQSGHNTVSWYQQALGQGPQFIFQYYREEENGRGNFPPRFSGLQFPNYSSELNVNALELDDSALYLCASSQVGLDYGYTFGSGTRLTVV.

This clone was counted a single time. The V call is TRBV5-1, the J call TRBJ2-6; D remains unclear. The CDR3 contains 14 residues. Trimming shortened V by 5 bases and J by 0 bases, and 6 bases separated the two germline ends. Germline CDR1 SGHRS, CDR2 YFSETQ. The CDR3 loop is CASRFGSGANVLTF. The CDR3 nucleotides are TGCGCCAGCAGATTCGGCTCTGGGGCCAACGTCCTGACTTTC.

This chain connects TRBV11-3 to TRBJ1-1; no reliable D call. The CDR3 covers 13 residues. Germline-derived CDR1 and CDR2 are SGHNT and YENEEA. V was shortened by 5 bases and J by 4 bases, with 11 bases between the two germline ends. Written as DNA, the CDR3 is TGTGCCAGCAGCCCCGGAGGATCCACTGAAGCTTTCTTT. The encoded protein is CASSPGGSTEAFF.

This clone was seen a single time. CDR3 loop: CASSWTGLNEQYF. CDR3 DNA sequence: TGTGCCAGCAGTTGGACAGGGCTCAACGAGCAGTACTTC. The V and J genes are TRBV27 and TRBJ2-7; 8 nucleotides line up with TRBD1. Germline V gene lookup returns CDR1 MNHEY and CDR2 SMNVEV (reference sequence). Trimming removed 4 bases from V and 5 bases from J; junction bases left unmatched: 4. This CDR3 is built from 13 residues.

The CDR3 DNA reads TGTGCCAGCAGCCCCTGGACAACCGCGTCCGGGGAGCTGTTTTTT. Its translation is CASSPWTTASGELFF. The chain has TRBV7-2 and TRBJ2-2, with a weak D call TRBD1 (5 bases). Trimming took 5 bases from V and 6 from J, leaving 16 bases between them. The germline V gene encodes CDR1 SGHTA and CDR2 FQGNSA. The CDR3 loop spans 15 amino acids.

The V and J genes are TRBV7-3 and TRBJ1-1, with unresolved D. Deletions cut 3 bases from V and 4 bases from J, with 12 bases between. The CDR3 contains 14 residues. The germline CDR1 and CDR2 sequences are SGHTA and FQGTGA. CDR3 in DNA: TGTGCCAGCAGCTTGCGGGATTGGGGCACTGAAGCTTTCTTT. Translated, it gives CASSLRDWGTEAFF.

CDR3 residues: CASSQPGQGMEKLFF. CDR3 sequence (DNA): TGTGCCAGCAGCCAACCGGGACAGGGTATGGAAAAACTGTTTTTT. This sequence joins TRBV5-4 and TRBJ1-4; 9 bases align to TRBD1. V lost 4 bases to trimming and J lost 8 bases; unmatched junction nucleotides: 9. The germline V gene encodes CDR1 SGHNT and CDR2 YYREEE (reference sequence). CDR3 size: 15 residues.

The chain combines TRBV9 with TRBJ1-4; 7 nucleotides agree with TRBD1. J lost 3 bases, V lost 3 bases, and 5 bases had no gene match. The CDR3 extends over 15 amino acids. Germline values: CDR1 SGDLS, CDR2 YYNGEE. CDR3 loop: CASSAEGAPNEKLFF. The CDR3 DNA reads TGTGCCAGCAGCGCAGAGGGGGCGCCTAATGAAAAACTGTTTTTT.

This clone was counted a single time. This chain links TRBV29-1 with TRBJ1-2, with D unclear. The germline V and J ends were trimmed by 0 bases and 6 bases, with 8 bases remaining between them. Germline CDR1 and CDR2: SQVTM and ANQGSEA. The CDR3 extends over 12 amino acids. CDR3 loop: CSVEESPHGYTF. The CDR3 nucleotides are TGCAGCGTTGAAGAGTCCCCCCATGGCTACACCTTC. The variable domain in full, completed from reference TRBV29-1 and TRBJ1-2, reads SAVISQKPSRDICQRGTSLTIQCQVDSQVTMMFWYRQQPGQSLTLIATANQGSEATYESGFVIDKFPISRPNLTFSTLTVSNMSPEDSSIYLCSVEESPHGYTFGSGTRLTVV.

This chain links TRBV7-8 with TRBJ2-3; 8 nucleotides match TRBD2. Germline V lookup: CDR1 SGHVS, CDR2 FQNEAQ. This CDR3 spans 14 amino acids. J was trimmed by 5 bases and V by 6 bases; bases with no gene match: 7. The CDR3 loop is CASRAGTSKDTQYF. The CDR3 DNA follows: TGTGCCAGCAGGGCCGGGACTAGTAAAGATACGCAGTATTTT.